These 32 T cell receptor beta chains were sequenced from one sample in a study of T-cell reconstitution after alpha-beta-depleted transplantation in children. This sample's TCRbeta library carried unique molecular identifier barcodes. Using its own MiXCR run on the PCR reads, TCRdb lists one record per CDR3 protein. The sample contains under 850,000 distinct CDR3 sequences, around 13% of which appear only once. Sequencing was performed on PBMCs, taken before TCRalphabeta/CD19-depleted stem cell transplant. The receptor source for this set is a girl aged 2 to 9 with congenital amegakaryocytic thrombocytopenia, due to receive a stem cell transplant.

J is TRBJ2-3 and V is TRBV11-2; D may be TRBD2 (6 bases). V dropped 2 bases and J dropped 4 bases, with 13 bases sitting between them. The CDR3 extends over 15 amino acids. Per germline, CDR1 SGHAT and CDR2 FQNNGV. This CDR3 is CASSLSFGSSDTQYF. The DNA of the CDR3 is TGTGCCAGCAGCTTAAGTTTCGGGAGCTCAGATACGCAGTATTTT.

This clonotype has ten or more counts. J is TRBJ2-1 and V is TRBV12-3 or TRBV12-4; perhaps TRBD1 as D (6 bases). V was trimmed by 5 bases and J by 14 bases, leaving 25 bases between them. The CDR3 extends over 15 amino acids. The CDR3 sequence: CASSPFGTKGAAKFF. The CDR3 nucleotides are TGTGCCAGCAGTCCCTTCGGGACAAAAGGAGCGGCGAAGTTCTTC.

This clonotype was recorded at least ten times. The CDR3 spells CSVGRGTTPSFYEQYF. The CDR3 coding sequence is TGCAGTGTGGGTAGGGGGACTACCCCTTCCTTCTACGAGCAGTACTTC. The V gene is TRBV20-1, the J gene TRBJ2-7; D is perhaps TRBD2 (7 bases). The germline V gene encodes CDR1 DFQATT and CDR2 SNEGSKA (reference sequence). Trimming removed 7 bases at V and 3 bases at J, with 25 bases between. The CDR3 spans 16 residues.

This chain uses TRBV20-1 with TRBJ1-1, with 7 nucleotides matching TRBD1. From germline, CDR1 is DFQATT and CDR2 SNEGSKA (reference sequence). The V segment lost 0 bases and the J segment 5 bases; nucleotides outside the gene matches: 9. The CDR3 spans 15 residues. For the CDR3, the DNA is TGCAGTGCTAGAGATCTCGGAGGGGGCTTTACTGAAGCTTTCTTT. It encodes CSARDLGGGFTEAFF.

This clonotype was seen repeatedly, ten times or more. V is TRBV4-1 and J is TRBJ2-7, with no clear D. V lost 1 base and J lost 3, with 13 bases in between. The length of the CDR3 is 15 residues. From germline, CDR1 is MGHRA and CDR2 YSYEKL. DNA of the CDR3: TGCGCCAGCAGCCAAGGTTATGGTATCTACTACGAGCAGTACTTC. Protein product: CASSQGYGIYYEQYF.

This clonotype occurred many times. The rearrangement uses TRBV6-5 and TRBJ2-5, with D possibly TRBD2 on 5 matching bases. Germline V gene data show CDR1 as MNHEY and CDR2 as SVGAGI. This CDR3 is built from 13 residues. The V and J ends lost 8 bases and 5 bases respectively, with 15 bases between them. The CDR3 DNA reads as TGTGCCAGCCGCTCCGGGATAGGGGAGACCCAGTACTTC. Protein: CASRSGIGETQYF.

This clonotype occurred many times. This chain uses TRBV20-1 with TRBJ1-2, with D possibly being TRBD1 (6 bases). Germline CDR1 DFQATT, CDR2 SNEGSKA (reference sequence). Trimming cost V 5 bases and J 8 bases, with 18 bases left between them. This CDR3 spans 13 amino acids. CDR3 DNA: TGCAGTGCTTTTGTTACAGGGTTGGGCGGCTACACCTTC. Translated, it gives CSAFVTGLGGYTF.

The chain uses TRBV5-5 and TRBJ2-2; TRBD2 matches 7 bases. This CDR3 has 17 residues. V dropped 4 bases and J dropped 2; count of bases not matched to a gene: 11. Germline V gene lookup returns CDR1 SGHKS and CDR2 YYEKEE (reference sequence). The CDR3 bases are TGTGCCAGCAGCCCTCCGGGTAGCGGGTCCAACACCGGGGAGCTGTTTTTT. As protein: CASSPPGSGSNTGELFF.

The chain recombines TRBV12-3 or TRBV12-4 with TRBJ2-2; 10 bases are shared with TRBD1. The V gene end was trimmed by 4 bases and the J gene end by 7 bases; junction bases not matched to a gene: 6. The CDR3 length is 15 residues. The CDR3 nucleotides read TGTGCCAGCAGTTGGGGACAGGGGTCAATCGGGGAGCTGTTTTTT. Residues: CASSWGQGSIGELFF.

The CDR3, as DNA: TGTGCCACCCTGACGGGGTCGAACACCGGGGAGCTGTTTTTT. This translates into CATLTGSNTGELFF. The rearrangement uses TRBV10-3 and TRBJ2-2; the D gene is possibly TRBD2 (5 bases). V was cut by 10 bases and J by 0 bases, with 12 bases left in between. The germline gives CDR1 ENHRY, CDR2 SYGVKD. The CDR3 consists of 14 residues.

This clonotype occurred many times. The V and J genes are TRBV5-1 and TRBJ1-1; no reliable D call. CDR1 SGHRS and CDR2 YFSETQ come from the germline V gene. V lost 3 bases and J 2 bases, leaving 8 bases between the germline ends. The CDR3 sequence is 13 residues long. The CDR3 region is CASSSELNTEAFF. Here the CDR3 DNA reads TGCGCCAGCAGCTCCGAGCTCAACACTGAAGCTTTCTTT.

Many counts were recorded for this clonotype. This chain uses TRBV20-1 with TRBJ1-5; D might be TRBD1 (5 bases). CDR1 DFQATT and CDR2 SNEGSKA come from the germline V gene (reference sequence). The ends were cut back, 6 bases at V and 6 bases at J, with 18 bases in the middle. The CDR3 is made up of 14 amino acids. As DNA, the CDR3 is TGCAGTGCCCGGGGCCACGGTGAGGCTCAGCCCCAGCATTTT. Its translation: CSARGHGEAQPQHF.

This clonotype has more than one count but fewer than ten. The chain combines TRBV6-1 with TRBJ2-2; tentative D call: TRBD2 (6 bases). V gave up 9 bases and J gave up 2 bases, with 16 bases separating them. CDR3 length: 15 residues. The germline CDR1 and CDR2 sequences are MNHNS and SASEGT. CDR3 loop: CASQPPGLNTGELFF. The CDR3 DNA reads as TGTGCCAGTCAACCTCCGGGACTTAACACCGGGGAGCTGTTTTTT.

This chain connects TRBV24-1 to TRBJ2-2, with TRBD1 as a possible D gene (5 bases). The CDR3 is 18 residues long. The V gene lost 0 bases and the J gene lost 3 bases, with 16 bases spanning the gap. Germline CDR1 is KGHDR and CDR2 is SFDVKD. CDR3 coding DNA: TGTGCCACCAGTGATTTGAGTATAGGGGCTTATGACACCGGGGAGCTGTTTTTT. This gives the protein CATSDLSIGAYDTGELFF.

This clonotype was detected a few times. V and J are TRBV6-2 or TRBV6-3 and TRBJ1-1; a weak D match, TRBD1 (5 bases). Trimming took off 3 bases at V and 11 bases at J, with 13 bases between the two ends. Germline V gives CDR1 MNHEY, CDR2 SVGEGT. The CDR3 runs 12 residues. The CDR3 DNA reads as TGTGCCAGCAGTTATTCGGGCTGGGGGGCTTTCTTT. Encoded protein: CASSYSGWGAFF.

This clonotype occurred many times. The rearrangement joins TRBV12-3 or TRBV12-4 to TRBJ1-5; perhaps TRBD1 as D (6 bases). Trimming took 1 base from V and 9 from J, leaving 7 bases between them. The CDR3 is 12 residues long. CDR3 amino acids: CASSLEQGPQHF. CDR3 DNA: TGTGCCAGCAGTTTAGAACAGGGGCCCCAGCATTTT.

This clonotype was seen at least ten times. This chain uses TRBV5-1 with TRBJ2-3; 12 nucleotides match TRBD2. Trimming took 2 bases from V and 4 from J; bases not matched to a gene: 8. CDR3 length equals 17 residues. Germline values: CDR1 SGHRS, CDR2 YFSETQ. The CDR3 loop reads CASSFISLAGGPDTQYF. For the CDR3, the DNA is TGCGCCAGCAGCTTTATATCCCTAGCGGGAGGGCCAGATACGCAGTATTTT.

This clonotype has more than one count but fewer than ten. J is TRBJ2-2 and V is TRBV28; D is uncertain. Germline CDR1 reads MDHEN; CDR2 reads SYDVKM. V was cut by 10 bases and J by 2 bases, with 11 bases left in between. The CDR3 has 13 residues. The CDR3 spells CATGADNTGELFF. CDR3 DNA: TGTGCCACCGGAGCTGACAACACCGGGGAGCTGTTTTTT.

The sample holds many counts of this clonotype. CDR3 sequence: CASGGSGYGYTF. The CDR3 DNA reads as TGCGCCAGCGGGGGGAGCGGCTATGGCTACACCTTC. The genes are TRBV5-1 and TRBJ1-2, with TRBD1 as a possible D gene (5 bases). The germline CDR1 and CDR2 sequences are SGHRS and YFSETQ. This CDR3 is built from 12 residues. Trimming pared 7 bases from V and 4 bases from J, leaving 11 bases between. Based on the CDR3 plus reference TRBV5-1 and TRBJ1-2, the full variable domain is KAGVTQTPRYLIKTRGQQVTLSCSPISGHRSVSWYQQTPGQGLQFLFEYFSETQRNKGNFPGRFSGRQFSNSRSEMNVSTLELGDSALYLCASGGSGYGYTFGSGTRLTVV.

This sequence joins TRBV9 and TRBJ1-1, with D hard to call. This CDR3 has 13 amino acids. V dropped 0 bases and J dropped 6 bases, with 9 bases sitting between them. From germline, CDR1 is SGDLS and CDR2 YYNGEE. CDR3 DNA sequence: TGTGCCAGCAGCGTAGGAGGGTGGCCTGAAGCTTTCTTT. Translation gives CASSVGGWPEAFF.

There are many counts of this clonotype. The CDR3 DNA sequence: TGTGCCAGCAGCTTAGCGTTTGGGACGGTAAACTATGGCTACACCTTC. The encoded protein is CASSLAFGTVNYGYTF. V and J are TRBV7-2 and TRBJ1-2; maybe TRBD1 (5 bases). The germline V gene encodes CDR1 SGHTA and CDR2 FQGNSA. The V end was cut by 0 bases, the J end by 2 bases, with 13 bases between. The CDR3 loop spans 16 amino acids. The whole variable domain, filled in from reference TRBV7-2 and TRBJ1-2, reads GAGVSQSPSNKVTEKGKDVELRCDPISGHTALYWYRQSLGQGLEFLIYFQGNSAPDKSGLPSDRFSAERTGGSVSTLTIQRTQQEDSAVYLCASSLAFGTVNYGYTFGSGTRLTVV.

This clonotype occurred a few times. This sequence may be a read error, since a much larger clone differs from it by one base. The chain employs TRBV6-6 and TRBJ2-3; D gene uncertain. Germline CDR1 reads MNHNY; CDR2 reads SVGAGI (reference sequence). This CDR3 is built from 11 residues. Trimming stripped 6 bases from V and 4 bases from J, with 5 bases between. Here the CDR3 DNA reads TGTGCCAGCAGGGTCCCAGATACGCAGTATTTT. Translated, it gives CASRVPDTQYF.

This clonotype was detected ten times or more. This chain connects TRBV12-3 or TRBV12-4 to TRBJ1-4; D remains ambiguous. V was shortened by 5 bases and J by 3 bases, with 10 bases between the two germline ends. The CDR3 consists of 14 residues. The CDR3 reads CASSPGRSNEKLFF. CDR3 bases: TGTGCCAGCAGTCCTGGGCGGTCTAATGAAAAACTGTTTTTT.

In its sample, this clonotype was seen many times. The genes are TRBV9 and TRBJ2-1, with 15 bases that match TRBD2. V shed 4 bases, J shed 8 bases, and the junction held 7 bases outside the gene matches. The CDR3 contains 16 residues. CDR1 SGDLS and CDR2 YYNGEE come from the germline V gene. CDR3 amino acids: CASSQGLAGGEDEQFF. CDR3 coding DNA: TGTGCCAGCAGCCAGGGACTAGCGGGAGGAGAGGATGAGCAGTTCTTC.

This clonotype showed up many times. The chain combines TRBV5-1 with TRBJ2-1; 10 bases match TRBD2. V dropped 2 bases and J dropped 6; count of bases not matched to a gene: 5. The CDR3 is 15 amino acids. CDR1 and CDR2 (germline): SGHRS, YFSETQ. Written as DNA, the CDR3 is TGCGCCAGCAGCTTTCTAGCGGGAGATGCCAATGAGCAGTTCTTC. It yields the protein CASSFLAGDANEQFF. Looking up the rest from reference TRBV5-1 and TRBJ2-1 gives the full variable domain: KAGVTQTPRYLIKTRGQQVTLSCSPISGHRSVSWYQQTPGQGLQFLFEYFSETQRNKGNFPGRFSGRQFSNSRSEMNVSTLELGDSALYLCASSFLAGDANEQFFGPGTRLTVL.

This clonotype was counted only a few times. The CDR3 coding sequence is TGTGCCAGCAGCGTGAGTAGCGGCACTACATACGAGCAGTACTTC. Its protein is CASSVSSGTTYEQYF. The chain employs TRBV5-5 and TRBJ2-7; tentative D call: TRBD2 (6 bases). The germline gives CDR1 SGHKS, CDR2 YYEKEE (reference sequence). V was trimmed by 4 bases and J by 4 bases, leaving 18 bases between them. The CDR3 totals 15 residues. Together with reference TRBV5-5 and TRBJ2-7, the CDR3 gives the full variable domain: DAGVTQSPTHLIKTRGQQVTLRCSPISGHKSVSWYQQVLGQGPQFIFQYYEKEERGRGNFPDRFSARQFPNYSSELNVNALLLGDSALYLCASSVSSGTTYEQYFGPGTRLTVT.

In its sample, this clonotype was seen a few times. The rearrangement uses TRBV19 and TRBJ2-7; tentative D call: TRBD2 (6 bases). The germline gives CDR1 LNHDA, CDR2 SQIVND (reference sequence). V shed 1 base and J shed 7 bases, with 17 bases lying between them. This CDR3 comprises 15 residues. CDR3 residues: CASSIGDSFFGEQYF. In nucleotides, the CDR3 is TGTGCCAGTAGTATAGGGGACTCTTTTTTCGGGGAGCAGTACTTC.

The sample holds many counts of this clonotype. The chain is built from TRBV12-3 or TRBV12-4 and TRBJ2-2; D unresolved. CDR3 length: 14 residues. V gave up 5 bases and J gave up 1 base, with 8 bases separating them. The CDR3 DNA reads as TGTGCCAGCAGTCACTCAAGGAACACCGGGGAGCTGTTTTTT. Its translation: CASSHSRNTGELFF.

For this clonotype: Since a much larger clone is just one base distant, this may be a read error. The chain couples TRBV12-3 or TRBV12-4 to TRBJ1-4, with 8 bases aligning to TRBD1. The CDR3 has 14 amino acids. J lost 8 bases, V lost 9 bases, and 11 bases had no gene match. This CDR3 is CARRDDRGVEKLFF. The CDR3 DNA follows: TGTGCCAGGAGAGACGACAGGGGCGTCGAAAAACTGTTTTTT.

In regard to this clonotype: Since a much larger clone is just one base distant, this may be a read error. The rearrangement uses TRBV28 and TRBJ2-1, with 7 bases that match TRBD2. Germline V gene sequence: CDR1 MDHEN, CDR2 SYDVKM. The CDR3 runs 14 residues. For the CDR3, the DNA is TGTGTCAGCAGCTCGGGACTACGCGGCAATGAGCAGTTCTTC. It specifies CVSSSGLRGNEQFF.

This chain links TRBV6-1 with TRBJ2-5, with 12 bases aligning to TRBD2. Germline V gene lookup returns CDR1 MNHNS and CDR2 SASEGT. This CDR3 spans 15 amino acids. V trimming: 5 bases; J trimming: 7 bases; junction bases outside the gene matches: 8. The CDR3, as DNA: TGTGCCAGCAGTACACAGGCTAGCGGGAGGGGGACCCAGTACTTC. Protein sequence: CASSTQASGRGTQYF.

A few counts support this clonotype. The V gene is TRBV5-1, the J gene TRBJ2-2, with 7 bases lining up with TRBD1. The CDR3 totals 12 residues. Trimming at V came to 7 bases and at J to 5 bases, leaving 2 bases not matched to a gene. Per the germline V gene, CDR1 is SGHRS and CDR2 is YFSETQ. Written as DNA, the CDR3 is TGCGCCAGCCGACAGGGAACCGGGGAGCTGTTTTTT. The encoded protein is CASRQGTGELFF.